This TCR beta chain was recovered during a study of Graves' ophthalmopathy and Graves' hyperthyroidism. This clonotype has a count of ten or more. RNA served as the template for amplifying TCR beta CDR3 regions. Investigators did first-round RT-PCR with HTBI primers, then second-round multiplex PCR. TCRdb re-called the multiplex PCR reads with MiXCR, one entry per CDR3 protein. The repertoire has about 700,000 distinct CDR3 sequences, about 44% of them found once; the top ten carry 44%. Looked up from germline, CDR1 is WSHSY and CDR2 is SAAADI. With V trimmed by 4 bases and J by 3 bases, 8 bases remained unmatched. The CDR3 covers 16 residues.

V is TRBV10-2 and J is TRBJ2-2; TRBD1 matches 7 bases. The sample was peripheral blood. This receptor was obtained from an adult man with Graves' ophthalmopathy. CDR3 protein: CASSGHRGEDTGELFF. The CDR3 DNA sequence: TGCGCCAGCAGTGGACACAGGGGAGAAGACACCGGGGAGCTGTTTTTT.